This T cell receptor beta chain is drawn from a study of blood T cells in healthy people across ages. General study results and limits: Diversity of TCR beta per million T cells declined in a roughly linear way with age.

Alongside a J-beta primer mix, a sample-barcoded 5' primer served in a second PCR lasting roughly 7 to 11 cycles. Every single cDNA molecule received a tag from a template-switch adaptor with 12 random nucleotides. A single record per CDR3 protein comes from TCRdb applying MiXCR to the 5' RACE reads. The data contain 1.2 million to 1.5 million distinct CDR3 sequences, about 43% of them singletons. Per-sample yields of isolated PBMCs were at least 6.5 million. Per sample, at least 5.5 micrograms of total RNA were extracted. With 0 bases removed from V and 5 bases from J, the gap between germline ends came to 19 bases. Looked up from germline, CDR1 is DFQATT and CDR2 is SNEGSKA (reference sequence). The CDR3 has 16 residues. Comments on this clonotype: The antigen is not known.

The sequence came from a woman younger than 35 in good health. The V gene is TRBV20-1, the J gene TRBJ2-5; the D gene could be TRBD1 or TRBD2 (5 bases each). The specimen sequenced was blood. The CDR3 protein is CSARDPRAPRGETQYF. The CDR3 nucleotides are TGCAGTGCTAGAGATCCCCGAGCCCCTCGGGGCGAGACCCAGTACTTC.